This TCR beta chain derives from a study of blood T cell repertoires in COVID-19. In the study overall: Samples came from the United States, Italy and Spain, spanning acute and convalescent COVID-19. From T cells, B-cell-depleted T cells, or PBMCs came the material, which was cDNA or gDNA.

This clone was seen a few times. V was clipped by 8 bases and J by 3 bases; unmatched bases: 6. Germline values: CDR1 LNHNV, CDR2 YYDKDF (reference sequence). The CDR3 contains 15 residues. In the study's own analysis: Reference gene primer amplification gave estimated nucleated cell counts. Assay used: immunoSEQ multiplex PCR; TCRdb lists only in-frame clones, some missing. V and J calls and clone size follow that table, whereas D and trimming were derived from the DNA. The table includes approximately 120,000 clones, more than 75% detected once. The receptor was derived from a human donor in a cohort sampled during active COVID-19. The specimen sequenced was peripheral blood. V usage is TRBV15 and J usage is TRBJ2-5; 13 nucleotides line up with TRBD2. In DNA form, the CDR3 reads TGTGCCACCTCATGGACTAGCGGGAGAGAAGAGACCCAGTACTTC. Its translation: CATSWTSGREETQYF.